The 20 T cell receptor beta chains listed next were all sequenced from one sample in a study of T cell responses to AZD1222 COVID-19 vaccine. Profiled with immunoSEQ multiplex PCR; TCRdb holds only in-frame clones, not every one. This sample has 120,000 to 150,000 clones, with approximately 90% found just once. Source: peripheral blood, taken on day 0 of MenACWY control vaccination. These receptors were obtained from an adult in good health.

This chain's CDR3 is CASSQLLAGTGEQYF. The CDR3 bases are TGTGCCAGCAGCCAATTACTAGCGGGAACGGGGGAGCAGTACTTC. The gene calls are TRBV14 and TRBJ2-7, with 10 nucleotides matching TRBD2. Germline assignment: CDR1 SGHDN and CDR2 FVKESK. The CDR3 is 15 amino acids. V lost 2 bases and J lost 7; bases outside the gene matches: 8.

V gene TRBV5-1 combines with J gene TRBJ2-6; a possible D gene is TRBD2 (6 bases). Germline V CDR1 and CDR2: SGHRS, YFSETQ. Trimming removed 4 bases at V and 2 bases at J, with 10 bases between. CDR3 length: 15 amino acids. The CDR3 DNA is TGCGCCAGCAGCCCGGAGGGGCCTGGGGCCAACGTCCTGACTTTC. It codes for CASSPEGPGANVLTF.

The chain employs TRBV4-1 and TRBJ1-1, with D tentatively TRBD1 (6 bases). The CDR3 totals 13 residues. CDR1 MGHRA and CDR2 YSYEKL come from the germline V gene. V was cut by 4 bases and J by 7 bases, with 13 bases left in between. CDR3 bases: TGCGCCAGCAGCCTGGAACAGGGAAGTGAAGCTTTCTTT. Translating it yields CASSLEQGSEAFF.

This chain connects TRBV18 to TRBJ2-1; 10 nucleotides match TRBD2. The CDR3 extends over 16 amino acids. The trim removed 0 bases at V and 8 bases at J, leaving 7 bases unmatched. Germline V gene data show CDR1 as KGHSH and CDR2 as LQKENI. CDR3 coding DNA: TGTGCCAGCTCACCACCGGCTAGCGGGAGATCCCATGAGCAGTTCTTC. Residues: CASSPPASGRSHEQFF.

J is TRBJ1-4 and V is TRBV7-2; a weak D match, TRBD1 (5 bases). V dropped 3 bases and J dropped 5 bases, with 13 bases sitting between them. This CDR3 has 15 amino acids. In germline, CDR1 is SGHTA, CDR2 FQGNSA. The CDR3 here is CASSFQGHWNEKLFF. The CDR3 region has the DNA TGTGCCAGCAGCTTTCAGGGTCACTGGAATGAAAAACTGTTTTTT.

The genes are TRBV5-1 and TRBJ2-3; no clear D. The ends were cut back, 0 bases at V and 6 bases at J, with 5 bases in the middle. Germline V gene data show CDR1 as SGHRS and CDR2 as YFSETQ. The CDR3 is 12 residues long. CDR3 residues: CASSLDLDTQYF. The CDR3 nucleotides are TGCGCCAGCAGCTTGGATCTGGATACGCAGTATTTT. The full variable domain, rest sourced from reference TRBV5-1 and TRBJ2-3, is KAGVTQTPRYLIKTRGQQVTLSCSPISGHRSVSWYQQTPGQGLQFLFEYFSETQRNKGNFPGRFSGRQFSNSRSEMNVSTLELGDSALYLCASSLDLDTQYFGPGTRLTVL.

This chain uses TRBV7-8 with TRBJ1-5, with D perhaps matching TRBD1 (5 bases). The germline gives CDR1 SGHVS, CDR2 FQNEAQ. The CDR3 has 16 amino acids. Deletions cut 5 bases from V and 4 bases from J, with 18 bases between. The CDR3, as DNA: TGTGCCAGCAGCCCCGGGGCAGGCACACAAAATCAGCCCCAGCATTTT. Residues: CASSPGAGTQNQPQHF.

The chain employs TRBV5-5 and TRBJ1-5; D ambiguous. The CDR3 runs to 15 residues. With 0 bases removed from V and 0 bases from J, the gap between germline ends came to 7 bases. Germline CDR1 SGHKS, CDR2 YYEKEE (reference sequence). Written as DNA, the CDR3 is TGTGCCAGCAGCTTGGGTCCTAATAGCAATCAGCCCCAGCATTTT. Translation gives CASSLGPNSNQPQHF.

The CDR3: CASSSGAYGYTF. The DNA of the CDR3 is TGTGCCAGCAGCTCGGGGGCCTATGGCTACACCTTC. The rearrangement joins TRBV11-2 to TRBJ1-2, with D tentatively TRBD1 (6 bases). This CDR3 is built from 12 residues. Per germline, CDR1 SGHAT and CDR2 FQNNGV. The V end was cut by 4 bases, the J end by 4 bases, with 7 bases between.

This clone was seen just once. V usage is TRBV9 and J usage is TRBJ1-2; 7 bases line up with TRBD1. Germline V lookup: CDR1 SGDLS, CDR2 YYNGEE. This CDR3 contains 14 residues. The trim removed 0 bases at V and 8 bases at J, leaving 7 bases unmatched. The CDR3 sequence is CASSVGTGVIGYTF. The CDR3 coding sequence is TGTGCCAGCAGCGTAGGAACAGGGGTTATCGGCTACACCTTC. The whole variable domain, filled in from reference TRBV9 and TRBJ1-2, reads DSGVTQTPKHLITATGQRVTLRCSPRSGDLSVYWYQQSLDQGLQFLIQYYNGEERAKGNILERFSAQQFPDLHSELNLSSLELGDSALYFCASSVGTGVIGYTFGSGTRLTVV.

This clone was seen a single time. J is TRBJ2-1 and V is TRBV12-5; 8 nucleotides agree with TRBD2. The V gene's germline CDR1 is LGHNT and CDR2 FRNRAP. The CDR3 is made up of 12 amino acids. After removal of 4 bases from V and 7 bases from J, the junction contained 0 bases not matched to a gene. In DNA, the CDR3 is TGTGCTAGTGGTTCGGGGGGGAATGAGCAGTTCTTC. This gives the protein CASGSGGNEQFF.

The chain has TRBV19 and TRBJ1-5; TRBD1 is a possible D gene (6 bases). V was shortened by 4 bases and J by 7 bases, with 14 bases between the two germline ends. Germline V gene data show CDR1 as LNHDA and CDR2 as SQIVND (reference sequence). The CDR3 is 14 amino acids. CDR3 sequence reads: CASSTQGSGQPQHF. The CDR3, as DNA: TGTGCCAGTAGTACCCAGGGGTCCGGACAGCCCCAGCATTTT.

The chain is built from TRBV7-2 and TRBJ2-7; maybe TRBD1 (5 bases). The V and J ends lost 1 base and 2 bases respectively, with 9 bases between them. Germline V gives CDR1 SGHTA, CDR2 FQGNSA. CDR3 size: 14 residues. CDR3 region: CASSLGAGPYEQYF. The CDR3 region has the DNA TGTGCCAGCAGCTTAGGCGCAGGGCCCTACGAGCAGTACTTC.

The chain links TRBV19 to TRBJ2-2, with 8 bases identical to TRBD2. The CDR3 loop spans 15 amino acids. Trimming cost V 5 bases and J 5 bases; bases outside gene matches: 7. Per germline, CDR1 LNHDA and CDR2 SQIVND (reference sequence). The CDR3: CASSAAGGGTGELFF. Written as DNA, the CDR3 is TGTGCCAGTAGTGCAGCCGGGGGGGGAACCGGGGAGCTGTTTTTT.

The CDR3 sequence: CASSSLTWGRGGYTF. In DNA, the CDR3 is TGTGCCAGCAGCTCCCTGACATGGGGAAGAGGAGGCTACACCTTC. J is TRBJ1-2 and V is TRBV7-2; the D is unclear. Germline-derived CDR1 and CDR2 are SGHTA and FQGNSA. The V end lost 4 bases, the J end lost 8 bases, and 20 bases lay between the germline ends. This CDR3 has 15 amino acids.

This CDR3 reads CASSLAGDEQYF. The CDR3 nucleotides are TGTGCCAGCAGCTTAGCGGGGGACGAGCAGTACTTC. This chain connects TRBV7-2 to TRBJ2-7; D assignment may be TRBD1 or TRBD2 (5 bases each). Germline values: CDR1 SGHTA, CDR2 FQGNSA. The V end lost 0 bases, the J end lost 5 bases, and 5 bases lay between the germline ends. The CDR3 has 12 amino acids.

This sequence joins TRBV30 and TRBJ1-3; D is unresolved. With 3 bases removed from V and 0 bases from J, the gap between germline ends came to 15 bases. Germline loops: CDR1 GTSNPN, CDR2 SVGIG (reference sequence). This CDR3 region has 16 residues. The CDR3 DNA reads TGTGCCTGGAGCGTAAGACCCGGGAGCTCTGGAAACACCATATATTTT. Its translation: CAWSVRPGSSGNTIYF. Together with reference TRBV30 and TRBJ1-3, the CDR3 gives the full variable domain: SQTIHQWPATLVQPVGSPLSLECTVEGTSNPNLYWYRQAAGRGLQLLFYSVGIGQISSEVPQNLSASRPQDRQFILSSKKLLLSDSGFYLCAWSVRPGSSGNTIYFGEGSWLTVV.

This sequence joins TRBV24-1 and TRBJ2-7, with 9 bases identical to TRBD1. This CDR3 comprises 14 residues. Germline V CDR1 and CDR2: KGHDR, SFDVKD. V was pared by 2 bases and J by 6 bases, with 4 bases of the junction left unmatched. DNA of the CDR3: TGTGCCACCAGTGATTCTAACAGGGGGCTCGAGCAGTACTTC. Translating it yields CATSDSNRGLEQYF.

The V and J genes are TRBV5-6 and TRBJ1-4, with TRBD1 identical over 7 bases. Trimming took 5 bases from V and 6 from J; bases not matched to a gene: 7. This CDR3 region has 14 residues. Germline V gives CDR1 SGHDT, CDR2 YYEEEE. The CDR3 is CASSEQGPDEKLFF. The CDR3 coding sequence is TGTGCCAGCAGTGAACAGGGGCCGGATGAAAAACTGTTTTTT.

This chain uses TRBV9 with TRBJ2-1; no clear D. Germline assignment: CDR1 SGDLS and CDR2 YYNGEE. The ends were cut back, 7 bases at V and 0 bases at J, with 8 bases in the middle. CDR3 length: 13 amino acids. The CDR3 region is CASAITSYNEQFF. CDR3 nucleotide sequence: TGTGCCAGCGCCATAACCTCCTACAATGAGCAGTTCTTC.